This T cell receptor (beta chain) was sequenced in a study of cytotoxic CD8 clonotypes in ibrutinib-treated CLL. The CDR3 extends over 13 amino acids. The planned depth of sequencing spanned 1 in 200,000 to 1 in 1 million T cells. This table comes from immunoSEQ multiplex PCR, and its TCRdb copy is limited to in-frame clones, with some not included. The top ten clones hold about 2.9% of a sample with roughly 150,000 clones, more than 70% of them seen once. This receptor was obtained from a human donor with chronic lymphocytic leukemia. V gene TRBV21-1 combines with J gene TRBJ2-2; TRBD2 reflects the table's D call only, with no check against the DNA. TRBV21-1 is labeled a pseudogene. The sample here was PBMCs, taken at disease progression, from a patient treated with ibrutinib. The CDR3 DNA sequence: TGTGCCAGCAGCAAAAAGCCTACCGGGGAGCTGTTTTTT. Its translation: CASSKKPTGELFF.